These 30 T cell receptor beta chains share one sample of origin, sequenced in a study of cytomegalovirus exposure and HLA in healthy donors. The PCR used 60 Vbeta and 13 Jbeta primers. The repertoire was sequenced with immunoSEQ multiplex PCR; TCRdb's copy has only in-frame clones and lacks some. The table shows over 150,000 clones, with 65% to 80% occurring only once. What was sequenced was PBMCs. These TCRs come from a man in his forties in good health and CMV-seronegative.

V is TRBV5-1 and J is TRBJ2-5, with 7 bases identical to TRBD2. Looked up from germline, CDR1 is SGHRS and CDR2 is YFSETQ. The V gene end was trimmed by 3 bases and the J gene end by 5 bases; junction bases not matched to a gene: 4. The CDR3 sequence is 13 residues long. The CDR3 DNA sequence: TGCGCCAGCAGCTGGGAGGGGAGGGAGACCCAGTACTTC. It codes for CASSWEGRETQYF.

The chain employs TRBV11-2 and TRBJ2-1; 7 nucleotides match TRBD2. Germline CDR1 SGHAT, CDR2 FQNNGV. The CDR3 totals 19 residues. The trim removed 0 bases at V and 5 bases at J, leaving 16 bases unmatched. CDR3 sequence reads: CASSLDSAGLIRTDNEQFF. The CDR3 DNA follows: TGTGCCAGCAGCTTAGATTCAGCGGGGCTGATCAGAACTGACAATGAGCAGTTCTTC.

This rearrangement joins TRBV15 to TRBJ2-3, with TRBD2 matching 16 bases. The V gene's germline CDR1 is LNHNV and CDR2 YYDKDF (reference sequence). This CDR3 is built from 20 residues. Trimming took 0 bases from V and 3 from J; bases not matched to a gene: 9. The CDR3 nucleotides read TGTGCCACCAGCAGAGATTCAGGGACTAGCGGGGGGGCTTTAACAGATACGCAGTATTTT. Its translation: CATSRDSGTSGGALTDTQYF.

The chain carries TRBV5-1 and TRBJ2-2; D unresolved. Germline CDR1 and CDR2: SGHRS and YFSETQ. There are 15 residues in the CDR3. Trimming removed 0 bases from V and 2 bases from J, with 8 bases in between. The DNA for the CDR3 is TGCGCCAGCAGCTTGGTTCCACTAAACACCGGGGAGCTGTTTTTT. Its translation is CASSLVPLNTGELFF.

This clone was seen a few times. The chain combines TRBV30 with TRBJ1-5; 10 nucleotides line up with TRBD1. This CDR3 region has 13 residues. J lost 7 bases, V lost 5 bases, and 5 bases had no gene match. In germline, CDR1 is GTSNPN, CDR2 SVGIG (reference sequence). The CDR3 region is CAWGGQGRQPQHF. The DNA for the CDR3 is TGTGCCTGGGGGGGACAGGGGCGCCAGCCCCAGCATTTT.

Only one count was recorded for this clone. V gene TRBV7-9 combines with J gene TRBJ2-2; D remains unclear. Germline V gene data show CDR1 as SEHNR and CDR2 as FQNEAQ (reference sequence). V was cut by 5 bases and J by 5 bases, with 12 bases left in between. The CDR3 has 14 amino acids. CDR3 sequence reads: CASSIPTRTGELFF. CDR3 sequence (DNA): TGTGCCAGCAGCATACCGACAAGGACCGGGGAGCTGTTTTTT.

This clone was observed a handful of times. The rearrangement joins TRBV7-2 to TRBJ2-7; weak D call: TRBD2 (6 bases). There are 15 residues in the CDR3. The germline CDR1 and CDR2 sequences are SGHTA and FQGNSA. With 0 bases removed from V and 7 bases from J, the gap between germline ends came to 16 bases. Here the CDR3 DNA reads TGTGCCAGCAGCTTAGCGGTGGGGACTTTGTATGAGCAGTACTTC. Its translation: CASSLAVGTLYEQYF.

The J gene is TRBJ2-1, the V gene TRBV30; D is possibly TRBD1 or TRBD2 (5 bases each). The CDR3 sequence is 10 residues long. V lost 8 bases and J 9 bases, leaving 11 bases between the germline ends. Germline CDR1 is GTSNPN and CDR2 is SVGIG (reference sequence). The CDR3 is CAGTAVEQFF. The CDR3, as DNA: TGTGCCGGGACGGCGGTTGAGCAGTTCTTC.

This clone was detected only once. The V gene is TRBV11-2, the J gene TRBJ1-6; no firm D call. This CDR3 comprises 13 residues. V dropped 1 base and J dropped 6 bases, with 4 bases sitting between them. In germline, CDR1 is SGHAT, CDR2 FQNNGV. The CDR3 region is CASSLVANSPLHF. The CDR3, as DNA: TGTGCCAGCAGCTTAGTGGCTAATTCACCCCTCCACTTT. Full variable domain (missing parts from reference TRBV11-2 and TRBJ1-6): EAGVAQSPRYKIIEKRQSVAFWCNPISGHATLYWYQQILGQGPKLLIQFQNNGVVDDSQLPKDRFSAERLKGVDSTLKIQPAKLEDSAVYLCASSLVANSPLHFGNGTRLTVT.

This clone was detected only a few times. The genes are TRBV21-1 and TRBJ1-2; whether TRBD1, the table's D call, matches the DNA was not checked. TRBV21-1 is a known pseudogene. The CDR3 consists of 14 residues. The CDR3 spells CASSKGGHHGGYTF. The CDR3 nucleotides are TGTGCCAGCAGCAAAGGGGGCCACCACGGGGGCTACACCTTC.

The rearrangement links TRBV9 to TRBJ2-1; 9 nucleotides line up with TRBD1. V was clipped by 4 bases and J by 3 bases; unmatched bases: 8. Germline loops: CDR1 SGDLS, CDR2 YYNGEE. This CDR3 contains 16 residues. The CDR3 sequence: CASSITGGGFYNEQFF. CDR3 nucleotide sequence: TGTGCCAGCAGCATTACAGGGGGCGGCTTCTACAATGAGCAGTTCTTC. Supplemented by reference TRBV9 and TRBJ2-1, the full variable domain reads DSGVTQTPKHLITATGQRVTLRCSPRSGDLSVYWYQQSLDQGLQFLIQYYNGEERAKGNILERFSAQQFPDLHSELNLSSLELGDSALYFCASSITGGGFYNEQFFGPGTRLTVL.

This clone was seen only a few times. The V and J genes are TRBV6-5 and TRBJ1-2, with D unclear. Trimming left V 2 bases short and J 8 bases short, with 12 bases between. Germline-derived CDR1 and CDR2 are MNHEY and SVGAGI. This CDR3 comprises 13 residues. The CDR3 DNA reads TGTGCCAGCAGTTACGGACGGGGTGGGGGCTACACCTTC. Amino acid sequence: CASSYGRGGGYTF.

This clone has more than one count but fewer than ten. The V call is TRBV7-5, the J call TRBJ2-1; the listed D gene, TRBD2, was not tested against the DNA. TRBV7-5 is annotated as a pseudogene. This CDR3 spans 17 amino acids. The CDR3 loop is CARSLVPRLAGNNEQFF. The CDR3 coding sequence is TGTGCCAGAAGCTTAGTCCCCCGGCTAGCGGGGAACAATGAGCAGTTCTTC.

The chain uses TRBV5-1 and TRBJ2-2, with 9 bases that match TRBD2. The CDR3 contains 18 residues. V lost 0 bases and J lost 0; bases outside the gene matches: 6. Germline values: CDR1 SGHRS, CDR2 YFSETQ. CDR3 bases: TGCGCCAGCAGCTTGGCGCGGAGCGGGGGGACGAACACCGGGGAGCTGTTTTTT. Translating it yields CASSLARSGGTNTGELFF.

This rearrangement joins TRBV28 to TRBJ1-5; 7 positions agree with TRBD1. CDR3 length equals 15 residues. Germline CDR1 is MDHEN and CDR2 is SYDVKM. After removal of 5 bases from V and 6 bases from J, the junction contained 10 bases not matched to a gene. DNA of the CDR3: TGTGCCAGCAGTCCCTCCTTCACAGGGGCTCAGCCCCAGCATTTT. Translation: CASSPSFTGAQPQHF.

The chain joins TRBV6-5 to TRBJ2-7; 10 bases align to TRBD1. The CDR3 loop spans 14 amino acids. Losses at the gene ends were 1 base for V and 6 bases for J; bases not matched to a gene: 3. Germline-derived CDR1 and CDR2 are MNHEY and SVGAGI. CDR3 protein: CASSYWGQGREQYF. In nucleotides, the CDR3 is TGTGCCAGCAGTTACTGGGGACAGGGGCGCGAGCAGTACTTC.

V and J are TRBV27 and TRBJ2-5; D is perhaps TRBD2 (7 bases). In germline, CDR1 is MNHEY, CDR2 SMNVEV (reference sequence). The V end was cut by 5 bases, the J end by 1 base, with 23 bases between. This CDR3 is 18 amino acids long. CDR3 DNA sequence: TGTGCCAGCAGTCCCGGGGGGCCCGACTCTATACTCCAAGAGACCCAGTACTTC. The encoded protein is CASSPGGPDSILQETQYF.

For this clone: At the DNA level, this CDR3 is encoded by other sequences in the same sample as well. The V call is TRBV9, the J call TRBJ2-5; 7 bases fit TRBD2. Germline V gene data show CDR1 as SGDLS and CDR2 as YYNGEE. The junction had 9 bases not matched to a gene; V was cut back by 2 bases and J by 5 bases. The CDR3 spans 15 residues. The CDR3 bases are TGTGCCAGCAGCGTTTCAGCGGGAAGTTCGGAGACCCAGTACTTC. Amino acids: CASSVSAGSSETQYF.

The chain is built from TRBV27 and TRBJ2-3, with 11 bases that match TRBD2. The CDR3 has 16 residues. Germline CDR1 and CDR2: MNHEY and SMNVEV (reference sequence). V trimming: 6 bases; J trimming: 2 bases; junction bases outside the gene matches: 7. CDR3 DNA sequence: TGTGCCAGCAGGCTCCTGACTAGCGGGAACACAGATACGCAGTATTTT. Translated: CASRLLTSGNTDTQYF.

The rearrangement joins TRBV18 to TRBJ1-4; the D is unclear. This CDR3 spans 14 amino acids. Germline V gene lookup returns CDR1 KGHSH and CDR2 LQKENI. Trimming pared 3 bases from V and 4 bases from J, leaving 9 bases between. The CDR3 nucleotides are TGTGCCAGCTCACCCCGGGTTGGTAATGAAAAACTGTTTTTT. Protein product: CASSPRVGNEKLFF.

This clone was observed once. The chain links TRBV9 to TRBJ1-6; no definite D call. Germline lookup yields CDR1 SGDLS and CDR2 YYNGEE. This CDR3 has 15 amino acids. V dropped 3 bases and J dropped 7 bases, with 14 bases sitting between them. CDR3 DNA sequence: TGTGCCAGCAGCGGGGTAGGCCAGGCCAATTCACCCCTCCACTTT. Its protein is CASSGVGQANSPLHF.

This chain uses TRBV9 with TRBJ1-1, with no clear D. The CDR3 contains 13 residues. V was pared by 3 bases and J by 7 bases, with 13 bases between. Germline V CDR1 and CDR2: SGDLS, YYNGEE. The CDR3, as DNA: TGTGCCAGCAGCGGTGGCCTACACTATGAAGCTTTCTTT. Translating it yields CASSGGLHYEAFF.

The chain links TRBV11-2 to TRBJ2-1; 8 nucleotides match TRBD1. Germline values: CDR1 SGHAT, CDR2 FQNNGV. The CDR3 has 15 amino acids. J was trimmed by 9 bases and V by 3 bases; bases with no gene match: 10. DNA of the CDR3: TGTGCCAGCAGCTTGTGGACAGGGAATAAGGGTGAGCAGTTCTTC. It codes for CASSLWTGNKGEQFF.

This clone has only a few counts. The rearrangement joins TRBV5-4 to TRBJ1-1; a possible D gene is TRBD1 (6 bases). The germline V and J ends were trimmed by 4 bases and 7 bases, with 14 bases remaining between them. This CDR3 contains 13 residues. The germline CDR1 and CDR2 sequences are SGHNT and YYREEE (reference sequence). The CDR3, as DNA: TGTGCCAGCAGCCCGAGACAGGACTTTGAAGCTTTCTTT. As protein: CASSPRQDFEAFF.

This sequence joins TRBV5-1 and TRBJ1-6, with TRBD1 as a possible D gene (6 bases). With 0 bases removed from V and 7 bases from J, the gap between germline ends came to 17 bases. The germline V gene has CDR1 SGHRS and CDR2 YFSETQ. The CDR3 is 17 residues long. Here the CDR3 reads CASSLERPGHLNSPLHF. Written as DNA, the CDR3 is TGCGCCAGCAGCTTGGAAAGGCCGGGACACCTGAATTCACCCCTCCACTTT.

The chain links TRBV11-2 to TRBJ2-3, with D possibly being TRBD2 (5 bases). Germline values: CDR1 SGHAT, CDR2 FQNNGV. The CDR3 spans 17 residues. V was trimmed by 1 base and J by 1 base, leaving 15 bases between them. Written as DNA, the CDR3 is TGTGCCAGCAGCTTAGGAGCCTTAATGAGGGGCACAGATACGCAGTATTTT. Translating it yields CASSLGALMRGTDTQYF.

The V gene is TRBV7-9, the J gene TRBJ2-3; TRBD2 agrees at 10 bases. The CDR3 covers 17 residues. CDR1 SEHNR and CDR2 FQNEAQ come from the germline V gene (reference sequence). The ends lost 0 bases at V and 6 bases at J; junction bases unmatched: 9. For the CDR3, the DNA is TGTGCCAGCAGCTTAGCGGGGGCTAGCGGGGGCAGGGATACGCAGTATTTT. Protein product: CASSLAGASGGRDTQYF. Filled out from reference TRBV7-9 and TRBJ2-3, the complete variable domain reads DTGVSQNPRHKITKRGQNVTFRCDPISEHNRLYWYRQTLGQGPEFLTYFQNEAQLEKSRLLSDRFSAERPKGSFSTLEIQRTEQGDSAMYLCASSLAGASGGRDTQYFGPGTRLTVL.

This chain joins TRBV23-1 and TRBJ1-2; D is unresolved. TRBV23-1 is sorted into the ORF group, with uncertain function. Between the trimmed V and J ends, which lost 6 bases and 0 bases, there was a span of 17 bases. CDR3 length: 16 residues. The CDR3 loop is CASRKSGRNPNYGYTF. CDR3 DNA: TGCGCCAGCAGAAAAAGCGGACGCAATCCTAACTATGGCTACACCTTC.

The genes are TRBV4-1 and TRBJ2-3, with D possibly TRBD1 on 5 matching bases. V was shortened by 1 base and J by 2 bases, with 10 bases between the two germline ends. From germline, CDR1 is MGHRA and CDR2 YSYEKL. The CDR3 covers 15 residues. The CDR3 protein is CASSQVGHSTDTQYF. The CDR3 nucleotides read TGCGCCAGCAGCCAAGTGGGGCACTCCACAGATACGCAGTATTTT.

This chain joins TRBV9 and TRBJ2-1; a possible D gene is TRBD1 (6 bases). CDR3 length equals 13 residues. CDR1 is SGDLS and CDR2 is YYNGEE in the germline V gene. V lost 0 bases to trimming and J lost 7 bases, with 8 bases between them. The CDR3 reads CASSVGRGNEQFF. The CDR3 coding sequence is TGTGCCAGCAGCGTAGGCAGGGGAAATGAGCAGTTCTTC.